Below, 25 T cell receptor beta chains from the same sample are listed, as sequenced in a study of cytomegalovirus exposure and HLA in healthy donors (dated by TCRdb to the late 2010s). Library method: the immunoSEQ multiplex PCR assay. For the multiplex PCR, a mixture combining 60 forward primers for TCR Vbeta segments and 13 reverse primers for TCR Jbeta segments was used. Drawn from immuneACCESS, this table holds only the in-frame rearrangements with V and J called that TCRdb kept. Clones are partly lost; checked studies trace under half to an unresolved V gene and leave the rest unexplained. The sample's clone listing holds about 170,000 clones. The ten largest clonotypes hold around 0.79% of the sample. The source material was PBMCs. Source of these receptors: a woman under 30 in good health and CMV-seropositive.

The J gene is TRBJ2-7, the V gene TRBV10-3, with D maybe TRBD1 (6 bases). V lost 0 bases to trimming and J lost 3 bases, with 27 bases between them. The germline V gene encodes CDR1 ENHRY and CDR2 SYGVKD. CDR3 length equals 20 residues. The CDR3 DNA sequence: TGTGCCATCAGTGAGTCTGGGCAGGGGTTTTTGGGGTGGAGACGCTACGAGCAGTACTTC. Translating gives CAISESGQGFLGWRRYEQYF.

CDR3 nucleotide sequence: TGTGCCAGTAGTATGGCTCTTCTTAGCAATCAGCCCCAGCATTTT. Translated: CASSMALLSNQPQHF. The chain joins TRBV19 to TRBJ1-5, with D unclear. Germline loops: CDR1 LNHDA, CDR2 SQIVND (reference sequence). The V gene lost 3 bases and the J gene lost 0 bases, with 9 bases spanning the gap. The CDR3 sequence is 15 residues long.

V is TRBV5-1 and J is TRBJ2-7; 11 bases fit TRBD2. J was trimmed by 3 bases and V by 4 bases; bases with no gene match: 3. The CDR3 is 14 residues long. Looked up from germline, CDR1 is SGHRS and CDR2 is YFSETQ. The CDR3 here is CASSLTSGSYEQYF. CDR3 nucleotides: TGCGCCAGCAGCCTCACTAGCGGGAGCTACGAGCAGTACTTC.

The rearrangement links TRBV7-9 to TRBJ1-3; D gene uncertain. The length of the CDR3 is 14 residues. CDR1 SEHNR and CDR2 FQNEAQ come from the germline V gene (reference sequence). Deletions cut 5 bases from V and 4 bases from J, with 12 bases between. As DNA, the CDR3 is TGTGCCAGCAGCACGGGTTTTTTGGGAAACACCATATATTTT. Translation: CASSTGFLGNTIYF. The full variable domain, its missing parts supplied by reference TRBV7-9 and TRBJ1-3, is DTGVSQNPRHKITKRGQNVTFRCDPISEHNRLYWYRQTLGQGPEFLTYFQNEAQLEKSRLLSDRFSAERPKGSFSTLEIQRTEQGDSAMYLCASSTGFLGNTIYFGEGSWLTVV.

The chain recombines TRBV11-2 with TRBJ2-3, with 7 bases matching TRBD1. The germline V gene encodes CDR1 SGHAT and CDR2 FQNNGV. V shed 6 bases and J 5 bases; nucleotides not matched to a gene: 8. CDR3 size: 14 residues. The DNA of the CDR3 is TGTGCCAGCAGTCCTCAGACAGGGAAAGATACGCAGTATTTT. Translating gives CASSPQTGKDTQYF.

The CDR3 spells CASSGYEQYF. Here the CDR3 DNA reads TGCGCCAGCAGCGGGTACGAGCAGTACTTC. The genes are TRBV10-1 and TRBJ2-7; D is unclear. Between the trimmed V and J ends, which lost 6 bases and 4 bases, there was a span of 4 bases. The germline gives CDR1 WNHNN, CDR2 SYGVQD (reference sequence). The CDR3 consists of 10 residues.

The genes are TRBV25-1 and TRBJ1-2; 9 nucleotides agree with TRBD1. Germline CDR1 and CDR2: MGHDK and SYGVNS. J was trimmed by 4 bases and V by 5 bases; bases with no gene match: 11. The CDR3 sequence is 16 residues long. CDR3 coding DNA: TGTGCCAGCAGTAACCTTGGGACAGGGTTCCGCTATGGCTACACCTTC. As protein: CASSNLGTGFRYGYTF.

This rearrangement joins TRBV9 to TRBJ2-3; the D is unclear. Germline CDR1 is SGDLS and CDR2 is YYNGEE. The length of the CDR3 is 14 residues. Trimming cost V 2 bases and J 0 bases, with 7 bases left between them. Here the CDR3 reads CASSVEWSTDTQYF. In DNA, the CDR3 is TGTGCCAGCAGCGTCGAGTGGAGCACAGATACGCAGTATTTT. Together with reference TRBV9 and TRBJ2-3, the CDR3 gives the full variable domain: DSGVTQTPKHLITATGQRVTLRCSPRSGDLSVYWYQQSLDQGLQFLIQYYNGEERAKGNILERFSAQQFPDLHSELNLSSLELGDSALYFCASSVEWSTDTQYFGPGTRLTVL.

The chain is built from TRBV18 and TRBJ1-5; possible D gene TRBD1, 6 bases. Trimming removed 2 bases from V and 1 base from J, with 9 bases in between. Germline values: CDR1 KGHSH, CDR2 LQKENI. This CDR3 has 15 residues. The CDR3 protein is CASSPDGTSNQPQHF. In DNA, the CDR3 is TGTGCCAGCTCACCAGACGGGACAAGCAATCAGCCCCAGCATTTT. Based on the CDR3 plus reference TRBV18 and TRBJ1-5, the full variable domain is NAGVMQNPRHLVRRRGQEARLRCSPMKGHSHVYWYRQLPEEGLKFMVYLQKENIIDESGMPKERFSAEFPKEGPSILRIQQVVRGDSAAYFCASSPDGTSNQPQHFGDGTRLSIL.

The CDR3 spells CATSRDPHPGSSYEQYF. The CDR3 nucleotides read TGTGCCACCAGCAGAGATCCGCACCCAGGCAGCTCCTACGAGCAGTACTTC. The V gene is TRBV15, the J gene TRBJ2-7; D remains unclear. V lost 0 bases and J lost 0, with 15 bases in between. The CDR3 sequence is 17 residues long. Germline V CDR1 and CDR2: LNHNV, YYDKDF (reference sequence).

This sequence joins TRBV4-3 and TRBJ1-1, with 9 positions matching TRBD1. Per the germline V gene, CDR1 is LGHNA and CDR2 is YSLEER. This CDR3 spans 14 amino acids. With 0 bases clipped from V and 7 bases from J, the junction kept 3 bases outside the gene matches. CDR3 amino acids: CASSQEDRGVEAFF. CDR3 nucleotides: TGCGCCAGCAGCCAAGAGGACAGGGGCGTTGAAGCTTTCTTT.

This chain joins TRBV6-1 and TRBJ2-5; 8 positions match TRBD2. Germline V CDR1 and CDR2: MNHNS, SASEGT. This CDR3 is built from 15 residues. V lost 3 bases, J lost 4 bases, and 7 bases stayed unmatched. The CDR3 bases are TGTGCCAGCAGTGAGAGGGGACTAGGGGGAGAGACCCAGTACTTC. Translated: CASSERGLGGETQYF.

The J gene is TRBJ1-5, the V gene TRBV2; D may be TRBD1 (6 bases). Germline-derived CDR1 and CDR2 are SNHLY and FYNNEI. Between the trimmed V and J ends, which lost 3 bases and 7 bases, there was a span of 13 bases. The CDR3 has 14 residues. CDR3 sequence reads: CASSDARGNQPQHF. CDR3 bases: TGTGCCAGCAGTGATGCCAGGGGAAACCAGCCCCAGCATTTT.

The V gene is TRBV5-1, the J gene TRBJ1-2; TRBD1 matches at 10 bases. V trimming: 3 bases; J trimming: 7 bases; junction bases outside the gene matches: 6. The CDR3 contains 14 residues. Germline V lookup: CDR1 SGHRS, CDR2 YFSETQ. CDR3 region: CASSSGGQGGGYTF. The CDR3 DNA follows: TGCGCCAGCAGCTCCGGCGGACAGGGGGGTGGCTACACCTTC.

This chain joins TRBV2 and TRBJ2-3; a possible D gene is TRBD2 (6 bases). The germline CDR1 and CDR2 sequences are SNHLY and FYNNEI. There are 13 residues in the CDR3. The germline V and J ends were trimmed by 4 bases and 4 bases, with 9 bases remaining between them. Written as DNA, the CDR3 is TGTGCCAGCAGTGGACTAGTAGCAGATACGCAGTATTTT. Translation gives CASSGLVADTQYF.

The CDR3: CASRRTGAVKYGYTF. DNA of the CDR3: TGTGCCAGCAGGCGGACAGGGGCGGTGAAATATGGCTACACCTTC. V and J are TRBV6-5 and TRBJ1-2, with 9 positions matching TRBD1. With V trimmed by 6 bases and J by 5 bases, 10 bases remained unmatched. Germline V gene data show CDR1 as MNHEY and CDR2 as SVGAGI. This CDR3 has 15 amino acids.

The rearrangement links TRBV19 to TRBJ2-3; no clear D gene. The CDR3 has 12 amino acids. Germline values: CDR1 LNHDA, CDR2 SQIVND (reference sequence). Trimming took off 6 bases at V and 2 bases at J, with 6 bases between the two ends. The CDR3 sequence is CASSDSTDTQYF. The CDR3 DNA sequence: TGTGCCAGTAGCGACTCCACAGATACGCAGTATTTT.

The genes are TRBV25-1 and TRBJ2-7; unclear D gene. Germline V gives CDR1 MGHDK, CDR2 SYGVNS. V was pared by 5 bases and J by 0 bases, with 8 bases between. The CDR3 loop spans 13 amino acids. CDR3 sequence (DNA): TGTGCCAGCAGTAGGCGGAGCTCCTACGAGCAGTACTTC. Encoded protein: CASSRRSSYEQYF.

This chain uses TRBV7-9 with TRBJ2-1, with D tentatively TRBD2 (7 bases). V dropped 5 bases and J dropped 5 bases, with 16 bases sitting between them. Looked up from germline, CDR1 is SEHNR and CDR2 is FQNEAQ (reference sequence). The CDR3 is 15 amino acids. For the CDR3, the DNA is TGTGCCAGCAGCCAGCCGAGGGGGGGGGACAATGAGCAGTTCTTC. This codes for CASSQPRGGDNEQFF.

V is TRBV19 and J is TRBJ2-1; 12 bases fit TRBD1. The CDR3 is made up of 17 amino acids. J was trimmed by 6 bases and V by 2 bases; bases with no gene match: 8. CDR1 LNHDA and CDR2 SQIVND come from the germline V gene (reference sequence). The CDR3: CASSILPGQGASNEQFF. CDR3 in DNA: TGTGCCAGTAGTATATTACCGGGACAGGGGGCGAGCAATGAGCAGTTCTTC.

CDR3 in amino acids: CATSRDKGPTYEQYF. The CDR3 nucleotides are TGTGCCACCAGCAGAGATAAGGGGCCCACCTACGAGCAGTACTTC. This rearrangement joins TRBV15 to TRBJ2-7, with D tentatively TRBD1 (5 bases). CDR1 is LNHNV, CDR2 YYDKDF, per germline (reference sequence). This CDR3 is built from 15 residues. V dropped 0 bases and J dropped 2 bases, with 11 bases sitting between them.

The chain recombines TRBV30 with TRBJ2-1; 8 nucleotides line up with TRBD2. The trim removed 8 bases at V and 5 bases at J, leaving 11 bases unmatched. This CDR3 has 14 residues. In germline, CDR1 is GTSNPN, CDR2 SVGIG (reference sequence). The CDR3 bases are TGTGCCGGGGGGTTAGCGGGGATAAACAATGAGCAGTTCTTC. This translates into CAGGLAGINNEQFF.

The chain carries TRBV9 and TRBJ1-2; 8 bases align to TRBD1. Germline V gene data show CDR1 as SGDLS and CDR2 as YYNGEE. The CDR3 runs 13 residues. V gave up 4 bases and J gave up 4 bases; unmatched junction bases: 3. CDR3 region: CASSITGGYGYTF. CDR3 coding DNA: TGTGCCAGCAGCATCACAGGGGGCTATGGCTACACCTTC.

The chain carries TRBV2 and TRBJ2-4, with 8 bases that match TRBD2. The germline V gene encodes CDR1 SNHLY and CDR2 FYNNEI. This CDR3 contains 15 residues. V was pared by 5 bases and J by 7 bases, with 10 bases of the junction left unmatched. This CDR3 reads CASSKRLASLNIQYF. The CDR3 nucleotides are TGTGCCAGCAGTAAACGACTAGCGTCACTGAACATTCAGTACTTC.

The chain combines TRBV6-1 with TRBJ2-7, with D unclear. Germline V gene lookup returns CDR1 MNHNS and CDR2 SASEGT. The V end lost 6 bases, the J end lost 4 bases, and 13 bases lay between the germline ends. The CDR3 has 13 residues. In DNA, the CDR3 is TGTGCCAGCAGCACGGAGAGCCCGTACGAGCAGTACTTC. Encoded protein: CASSTESPYEQYF.